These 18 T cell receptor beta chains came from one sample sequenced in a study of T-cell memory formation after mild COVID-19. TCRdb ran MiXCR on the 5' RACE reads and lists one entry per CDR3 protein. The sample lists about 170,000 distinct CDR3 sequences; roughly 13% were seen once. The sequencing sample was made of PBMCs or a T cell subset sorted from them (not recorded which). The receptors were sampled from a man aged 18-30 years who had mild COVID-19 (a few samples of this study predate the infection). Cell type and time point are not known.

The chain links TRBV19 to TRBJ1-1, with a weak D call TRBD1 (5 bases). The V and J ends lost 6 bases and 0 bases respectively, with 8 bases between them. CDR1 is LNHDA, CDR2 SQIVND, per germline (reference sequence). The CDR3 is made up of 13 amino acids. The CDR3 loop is CASSTTVNTEAFF. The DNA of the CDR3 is TGTGCCAGTAGCACGACAGTGAACACTGAAGCTTTCTTT.

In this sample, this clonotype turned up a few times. CDR3 loop: CSATTGQGPNTGELFF. CDR3 DNA sequence: TGCAGTGCTACAACGGGACAGGGGCCCAACACCGGGGAGCTGTTTTTT. This rearrangement joins TRBV20-1 to TRBJ2-2, with TRBD1 matching 10 bases. CDR3 size: 16 residues. V was clipped by 4 bases and J by 2 bases; unmatched bases: 7. Germline V lookup: CDR1 DFQATT, CDR2 SNEGSKA (reference sequence).

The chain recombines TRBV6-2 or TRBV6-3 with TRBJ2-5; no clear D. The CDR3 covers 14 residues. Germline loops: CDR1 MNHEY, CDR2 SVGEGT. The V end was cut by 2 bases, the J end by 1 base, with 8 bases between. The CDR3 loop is CASSYALAQETQYF. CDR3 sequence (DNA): TGTGCCAGCAGTTACGCCCTGGCCCAAGAGACCCAGTACTTC.

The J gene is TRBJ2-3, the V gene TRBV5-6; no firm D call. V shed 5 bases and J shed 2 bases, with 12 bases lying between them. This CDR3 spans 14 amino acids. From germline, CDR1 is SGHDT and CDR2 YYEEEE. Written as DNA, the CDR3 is TGTGCCAGCAGTTTCAGGTTTACCACAGATACGCAGTATTTT. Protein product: CASSFRFTTDTQYF.

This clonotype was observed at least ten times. The CDR3 here is CATSGGQTDTQYF. CDR3 in DNA: TGTGCCACCAGTGGCGGACAGACAGATACGCAGTATTTT. The genes are TRBV24-1 and TRBJ2-3; D is possibly TRBD1 (6 bases). Germline lookup yields CDR1 KGHDR and CDR2 SFDVKD. Between the trimmed V and J ends, which lost 5 bases and 3 bases, there was a span of 8 bases. This CDR3 has 13 residues.

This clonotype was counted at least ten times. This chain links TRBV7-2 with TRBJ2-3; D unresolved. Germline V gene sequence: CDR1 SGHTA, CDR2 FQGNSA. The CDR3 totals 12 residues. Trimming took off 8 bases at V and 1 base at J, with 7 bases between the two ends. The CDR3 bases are TGTGCCAGCGGGGTAGGCACAGATACGCAGTATTTT. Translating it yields CASGVGTDTQYF. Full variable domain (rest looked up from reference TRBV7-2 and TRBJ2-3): GAGVSQSPSNKVTEKGKDVELRCDPISGHTALYWYRQSLGQGLEFLIYFQGNSAPDKSGLPSDRFSAERTGGSVSTLTIQRTQQEDSAVYLCASGVGTDTQYFGPGTRLTVL.

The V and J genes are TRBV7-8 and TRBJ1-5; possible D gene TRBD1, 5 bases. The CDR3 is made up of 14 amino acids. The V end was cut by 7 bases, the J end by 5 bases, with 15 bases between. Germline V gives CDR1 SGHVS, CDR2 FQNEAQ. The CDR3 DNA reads TGTGCCAGCACCCCCGGCAGGGTCCATCAGCCCCAGCATTTT. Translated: CASTPGRVHQPQHF.

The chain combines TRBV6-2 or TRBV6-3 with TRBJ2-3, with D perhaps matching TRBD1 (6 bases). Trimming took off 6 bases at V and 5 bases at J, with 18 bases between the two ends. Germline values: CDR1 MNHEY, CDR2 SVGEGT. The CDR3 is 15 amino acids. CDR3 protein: CASRPESWGRDTQYF. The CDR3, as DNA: TGTGCCAGCAGGCCAGAGAGTTGGGGGCGAGATACGCAGTATTTT.

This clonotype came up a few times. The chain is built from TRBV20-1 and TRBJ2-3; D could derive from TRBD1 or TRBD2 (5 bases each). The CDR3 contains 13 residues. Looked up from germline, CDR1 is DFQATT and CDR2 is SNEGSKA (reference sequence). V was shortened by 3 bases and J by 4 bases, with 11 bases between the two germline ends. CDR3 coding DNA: TGCAGTGCTAGCGGGGCCGGTGCAGATACGCAGTATTTT. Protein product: CSASGAGADTQYF.

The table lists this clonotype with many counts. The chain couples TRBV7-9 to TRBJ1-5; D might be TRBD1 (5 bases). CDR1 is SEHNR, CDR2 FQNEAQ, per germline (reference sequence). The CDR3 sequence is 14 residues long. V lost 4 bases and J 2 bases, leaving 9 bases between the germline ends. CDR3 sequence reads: CASSSGARNQPQHF. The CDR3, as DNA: TGTGCCAGCAGCTCCGGGGCCCGCAATCAGCCCCAGCATTTT.

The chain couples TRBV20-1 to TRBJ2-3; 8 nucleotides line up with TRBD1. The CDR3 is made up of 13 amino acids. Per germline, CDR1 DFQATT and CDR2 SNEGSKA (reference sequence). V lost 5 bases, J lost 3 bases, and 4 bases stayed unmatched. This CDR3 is CSAPDRATDTQYF. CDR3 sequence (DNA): TGCAGTGCTCCGGACAGGGCGACAGATACGCAGTATTTT.

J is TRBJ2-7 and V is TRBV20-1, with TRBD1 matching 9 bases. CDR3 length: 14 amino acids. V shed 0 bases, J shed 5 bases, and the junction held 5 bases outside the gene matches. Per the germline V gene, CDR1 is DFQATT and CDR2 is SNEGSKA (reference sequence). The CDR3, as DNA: TGCAGTGCTAGAGATCCGACAGGGGGGGACGAGCAGTACGTC. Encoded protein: CSARDPTGGDEQYV.

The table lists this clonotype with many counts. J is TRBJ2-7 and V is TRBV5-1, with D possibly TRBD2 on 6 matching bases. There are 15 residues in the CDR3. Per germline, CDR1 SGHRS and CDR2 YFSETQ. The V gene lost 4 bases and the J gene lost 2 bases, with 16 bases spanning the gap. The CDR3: CASSPRKGGTYEQYF. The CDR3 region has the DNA TGCGCCAGCAGCCCCCGAAAGGGAGGCACCTACGAGCAGTACTTC.

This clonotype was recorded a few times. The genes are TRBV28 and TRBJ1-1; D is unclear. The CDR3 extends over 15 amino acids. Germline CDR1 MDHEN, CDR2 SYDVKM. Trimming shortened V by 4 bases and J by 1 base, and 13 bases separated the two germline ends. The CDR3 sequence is CASSSSGRANTEAFF. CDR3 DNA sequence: TGTGCCAGCAGTTCCTCAGGTAGGGCGAACACTGAAGCTTTCTTT. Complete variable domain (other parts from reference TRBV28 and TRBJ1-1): DVKVTQSSRYLVKRTGEKVFLECVQDMDHENMFWYRQDPGLGLRLIYFSYDVKMKEKGDIPEGYSVSREKKERFSLILESASTNQTSMYLCASSSSGRANTEAFFGQGTRLTVV.

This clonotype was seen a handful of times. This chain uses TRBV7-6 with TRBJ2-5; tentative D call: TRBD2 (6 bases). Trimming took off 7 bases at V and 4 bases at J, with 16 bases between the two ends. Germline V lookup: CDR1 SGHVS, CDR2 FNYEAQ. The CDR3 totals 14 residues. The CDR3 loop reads CASIGLGGVETQYF. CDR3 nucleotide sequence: TGTGCCAGCATTGGATTGGGCGGGGTAGAGACCCAGTACTTC.

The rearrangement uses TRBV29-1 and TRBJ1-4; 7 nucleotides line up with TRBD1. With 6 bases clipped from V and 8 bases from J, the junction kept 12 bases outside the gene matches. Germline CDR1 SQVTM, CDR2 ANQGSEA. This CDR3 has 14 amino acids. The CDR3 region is CSVVTGPVGEKLFF. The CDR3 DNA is TGCAGCGTCGTGACAGGGCCAGTGGGGGAAAAACTGTTTTTT.

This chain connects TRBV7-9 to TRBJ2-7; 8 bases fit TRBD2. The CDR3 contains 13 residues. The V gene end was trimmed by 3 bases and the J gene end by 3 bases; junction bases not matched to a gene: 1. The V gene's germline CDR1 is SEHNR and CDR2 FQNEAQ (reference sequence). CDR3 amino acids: CASSLSGGYEQYF. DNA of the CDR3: TGTGCCAGCAGCTTGAGCGGGGGCTACGAGCAGTACTTC.

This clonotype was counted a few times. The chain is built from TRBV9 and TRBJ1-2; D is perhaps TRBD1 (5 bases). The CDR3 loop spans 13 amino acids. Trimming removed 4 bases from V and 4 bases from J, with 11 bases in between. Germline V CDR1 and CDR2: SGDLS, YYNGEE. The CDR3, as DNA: TGTGCCAGCAGCAAACAGGACCGCTATGGCTACACCTTC. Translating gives CASSKQDRYGYTF.